Shown below are 9 T cell receptor beta chains from a single sample sequenced in a study of T cells after yellow fever vaccination. TCRdb reanalysed the 5' RACE reads using MiXCR and keeps one entry per CDR3 protein. Found here are more than 300,000 distinct CDR3 sequences, 9.5% to 12% of them singletons; the top ten hold about 3.5%. Sequencing used CD4+ T cells sorted from PBMCs, obtained 45 days after the yellow fever booster vaccination. These receptors were obtained from a man aged 18 to 29 who received the YFV17D yellow fever vaccine.

This clonotype was detected many times. The V gene is TRBV20-1, the J gene TRBJ1-1; the match to TRBD1 covers 9 bases. The CDR3 consists of 15 residues. The germline V gene has CDR1 DFQATT and CDR2 SNEGSKA (reference sequence). V was pared by 3 bases and J by 1 base, with 6 bases of the junction left unmatched. This CDR3 reads CSARSTGGRNTEAFF. Here the CDR3 DNA reads TGCAGTGCTAGGTCAACAGGGGGCAGGAACACTGAAGCTTTCTTT.

This clonotype occurred a few times. The chain has TRBV7-2 and TRBJ2-6; no reliable D call. Germline CDR1 reads SGHTA; CDR2 reads FQGNSA. The CDR3 length is 17 residues. V dropped 5 bases and J dropped 0 bases, with 14 bases sitting between them. The CDR3 nucleotides read TGTGCCAGCAGCCGATATTCACGGGTCTCTGGGGCCAACGTCCTGACTTTC. Its translation is CASSRYSRVSGANVLTF. Full variable domain (rest looked up from reference TRBV7-2 and TRBJ2-6): GAGVSQSPSNKVTEKGKDVELRCDPISGHTALYWYRQSLGQGLEFLIYFQGNSAPDKSGLPSDRFSAERTGGSVSTLTIQRTQQEDSAVYLCASSRYSRVSGANVLTFGAGSRLTVL.

In its sample, this clonotype was seen many times. This chain uses TRBV5-1 with TRBJ1-4, with D perhaps TRBD1 (5 bases). The CDR3 contains 16 residues. Germline V lookup: CDR1 SGHRS, CDR2 YFSETQ. V lost 0 bases, J lost 3 bases, and 12 bases lay in between. DNA for the CDR3: TGCGCCAGCAGCTTGGGGCTCCGGGACGCTAATGAAAAACTGTTTTTT. Translating it yields CASSLGLRDANEKLFF.

Turning to this clonotype: An end of the junction does not agree with germline; a read error may underlie this. The rearrangement uses TRBV7-7 and TRBJ2-5, with a weak D call TRBD1 (6 bases). This CDR3 spans 16 amino acids. CDR1 is SSHAT, CDR2 FNYEAQ, per germline (reference sequence). CDR3 coding DNA: TGTGCTAGCAGCCCTGGGGGCGCGCATGGTGGAGAGACCCAGTACTTC. This codes for CASSPGGAHGGETQYF.

The rearrangement uses TRBV18 and TRBJ1-2; 9 bases line up with TRBD1. This CDR3 is 14 amino acids long. V gave up 3 bases and J gave up 7 bases; unmatched junction bases: 6. Germline CDR1 is KGHSH and CDR2 is LQKENI. The CDR3 nucleotides read TGTGCCAGCTCACCTTCACTGGACAGGGGTGGCTACACCTTC. Translating gives CASSPSLDRGGYTF.

The sample holds a few counts of this clonotype. The chain combines TRBV5-3 with TRBJ2-2; D is unresolved. TRBV5-3 qualifies as an ORF whose function is uncertain. The CDR3 is 15 residues long. The V gene lost 4 bases and the J gene lost 0 bases, with 10 bases spanning the gap. The CDR3: CARSAHSANTGELFF. CDR3 in DNA: TGTGCCAGAAGCGCCCATTCCGCGAACACCGGGGAGCTGTTTTTT.

This clonotype was detected only a few times. CDR3 in amino acids: CASSSYGLGYTF. The CDR3 DNA sequence: TGCGCCAGCAGCTCCTATGGTCTTGGGTACACCTTC. V gene TRBV5-1 combines with J gene TRBJ1-2; D call uncertain. Germline values: CDR1 SGHRS, CDR2 YFSETQ. The CDR3 contains 12 residues. V was pared by 3 bases and J by 11 bases, with 14 bases between.

The V gene is TRBV20-1, the J gene TRBJ1-2, with D perhaps TRBD1 (6 bases). This CDR3 is built from 12 residues. V was clipped by 6 bases and J by 4 bases, with 12 bases between them. Germline V gives CDR1 DFQATT, CDR2 SNEGSKA (reference sequence). CDR3 sequence reads: CSATGQIYGYTF. The CDR3 nucleotides are TGCAGTGCAACCGGACAGATCTATGGCTACACCTTC.

This clonotype was detected only a few times. J is TRBJ2-7 and V is TRBV7-9; tentatively, D is TRBD1 or TRBD2 (5 bases each). The CDR3 covers 16 residues. CDR1 is SEHNR and CDR2 is FQNEAQ in the germline V gene (reference sequence). Deletions cut 3 bases from V and 1 base from J, with 16 bases between. The CDR3 DNA follows: TGTGCCAGCAGCTTTATTGGGACCTACTTATCCTACGAGCAGTACTTC. It codes for CASSFIGTYLSYEQYF.